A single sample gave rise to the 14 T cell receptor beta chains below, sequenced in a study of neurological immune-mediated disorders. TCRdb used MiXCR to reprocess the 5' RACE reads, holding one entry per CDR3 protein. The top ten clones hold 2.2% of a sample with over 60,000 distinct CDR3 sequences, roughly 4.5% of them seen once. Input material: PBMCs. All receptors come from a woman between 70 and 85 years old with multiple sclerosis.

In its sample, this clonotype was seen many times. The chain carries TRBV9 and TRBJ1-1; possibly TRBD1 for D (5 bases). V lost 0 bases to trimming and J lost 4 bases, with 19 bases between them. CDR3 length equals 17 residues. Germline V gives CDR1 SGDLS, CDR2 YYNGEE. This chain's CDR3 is CASSVDSGQLSSTEAFF. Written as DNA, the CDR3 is TGTGCCAGCAGCGTAGACAGCGGACAATTGTCTAGCACTGAAGCTTTCTTT.

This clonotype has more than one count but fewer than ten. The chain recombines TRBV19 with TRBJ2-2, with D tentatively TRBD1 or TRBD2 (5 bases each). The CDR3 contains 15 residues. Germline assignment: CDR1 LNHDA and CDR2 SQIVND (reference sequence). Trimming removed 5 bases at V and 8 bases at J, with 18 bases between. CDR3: CASSPGPPEEGELFF. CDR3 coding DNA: TGTGCCAGTAGTCCGGGACCCCCGGAGGAAGGGGAGCTGTTTTTT.

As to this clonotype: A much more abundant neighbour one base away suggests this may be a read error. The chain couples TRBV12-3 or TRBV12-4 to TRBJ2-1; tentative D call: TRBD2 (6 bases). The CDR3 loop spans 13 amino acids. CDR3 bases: TGTGTCAGCAGCCAACTAGCTGGCAATGAGCAGTTCTTC. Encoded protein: CVSSQLAGNEQFF.

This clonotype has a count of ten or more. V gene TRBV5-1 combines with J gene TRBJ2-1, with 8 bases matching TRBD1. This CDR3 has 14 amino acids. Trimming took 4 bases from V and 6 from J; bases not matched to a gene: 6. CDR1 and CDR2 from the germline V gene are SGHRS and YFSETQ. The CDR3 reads CASSPTGQGNEQFF. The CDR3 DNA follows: TGCGCCAGCAGCCCCACCGGACAGGGCAATGAGCAGTTCTTC.

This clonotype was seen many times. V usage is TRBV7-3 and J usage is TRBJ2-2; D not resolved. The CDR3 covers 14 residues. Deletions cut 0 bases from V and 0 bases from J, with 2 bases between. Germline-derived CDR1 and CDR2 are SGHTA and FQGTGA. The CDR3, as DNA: TGTGCCAGCAGCTTAACCGCGAACACCGGGGAGCTGTTTTTT. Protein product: CASSLTANTGELFF.

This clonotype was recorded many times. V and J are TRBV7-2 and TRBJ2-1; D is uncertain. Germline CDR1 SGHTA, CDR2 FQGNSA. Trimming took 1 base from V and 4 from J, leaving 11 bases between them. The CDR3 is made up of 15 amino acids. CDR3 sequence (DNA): TGTGCCAGCAGCTTAGAGGGCGGAACGTACAATGAGCAGTTCTTC. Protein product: CASSLEGGTYNEQFF.

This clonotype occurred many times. The CDR3 nucleotides read TGTGCCAGCAGCCAAGATCGCGTCACTGAAGCTTTCTTT. This sequence encodes CASSQDRVTEAFF. The chain combines TRBV3-1 with TRBJ1-1; D gene uncertain. Trimming took 0 bases from V and 4 from J, leaving 6 bases between them. Germline V gene data show CDR1 as LGHDT and CDR2 as YNNKEL (reference sequence). There are 13 residues in the CDR3.

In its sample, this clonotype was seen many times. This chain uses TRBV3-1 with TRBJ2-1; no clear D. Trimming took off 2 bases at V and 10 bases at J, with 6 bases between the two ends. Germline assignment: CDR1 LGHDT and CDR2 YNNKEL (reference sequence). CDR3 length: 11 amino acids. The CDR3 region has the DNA TGTGCCAGCAGCCAAAAGGTCGAGCAGTTCTTC. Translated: CASSQKVEQFF.

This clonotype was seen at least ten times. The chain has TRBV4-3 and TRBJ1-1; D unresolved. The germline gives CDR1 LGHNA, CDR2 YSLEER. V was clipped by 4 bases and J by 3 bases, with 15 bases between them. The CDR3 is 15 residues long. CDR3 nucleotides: TGCGCCAGCAGCCCCCAGTATGGAGGGCACACTGAAGCTTTCTTT. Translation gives CASSPQYGGHTEAFF.

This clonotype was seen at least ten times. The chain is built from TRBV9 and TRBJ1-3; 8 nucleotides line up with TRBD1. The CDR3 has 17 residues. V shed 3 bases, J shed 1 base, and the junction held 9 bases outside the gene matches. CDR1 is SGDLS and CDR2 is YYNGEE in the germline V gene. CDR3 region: CASSADPQGASGNTIYF. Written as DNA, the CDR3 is TGTGCCAGCAGCGCCGATCCCCAGGGGGCATCTGGAAACACCATATATTTT.

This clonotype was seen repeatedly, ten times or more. CDR3 sequence reads: CASRANSPLHF. CDR3 DNA sequence: TGTGCCAGCCGGGCGAATTCACCCCTCCACTTT. The rearrangement joins TRBV27 to TRBJ1-6; no reliable D call. Trimming removed 8 bases at V and 7 bases at J, with 6 bases between. The CDR3 length is 11 residues. CDR1 and CDR2 (germline): MNHEY, SMNVEV (reference sequence).

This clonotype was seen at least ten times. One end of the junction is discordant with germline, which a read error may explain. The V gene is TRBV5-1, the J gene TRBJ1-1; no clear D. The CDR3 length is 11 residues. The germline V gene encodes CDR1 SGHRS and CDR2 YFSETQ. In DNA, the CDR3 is TGCGCCAGCAGCTTGAACAGTGAAGCTTTCTTT. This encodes CASSLNSEAFF.

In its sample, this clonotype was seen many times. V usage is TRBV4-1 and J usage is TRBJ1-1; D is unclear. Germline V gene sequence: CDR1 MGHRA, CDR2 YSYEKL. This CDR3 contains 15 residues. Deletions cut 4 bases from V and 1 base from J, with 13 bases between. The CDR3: CASSLRASGNTEAFF. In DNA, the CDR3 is TGCGCCAGCAGCCTCAGAGCCTCTGGGAACACTGAAGCTTTCTTT.

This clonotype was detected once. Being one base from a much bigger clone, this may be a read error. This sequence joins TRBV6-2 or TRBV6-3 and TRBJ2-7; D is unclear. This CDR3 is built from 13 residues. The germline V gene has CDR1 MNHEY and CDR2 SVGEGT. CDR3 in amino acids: CASIYFSSYEQYF. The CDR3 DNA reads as TGTGCCAGCATTTACTTTTCTTCCTACGAGCAGTACTTC.